Described below is a single TCR beta chain sequence and its context. This record comes from a study of cytomegalovirus exposure and HLA in healthy donors. TCRdb's copy holds only in-frame clones and misses some; the assay was immunoSEQ multiplex PCR. This table has fewer than 400,000 clones, around 90% appearing once. The source is a young man in good health and CMV-seronegative. The source material was PBMCs.

The CDR3 spells CASSTPGRTDTQYF. CDR3 bases: TGTGCCAGCAGCACCCCGGGGAGGACAGATACGCAGTATTTT. The chain is built from TRBV5-4 and TRBJ2-3; TRBD2 might be the D (6 bases). This CDR3 contains 14 residues. V dropped 4 bases and J dropped 3 bases, with 12 bases sitting between them. Per germline, CDR1 SGHNT and CDR2 YYREEE (reference sequence).